This entry is about one T cell receptor (beta chain). What it binds is unknown. The CDR3 loop spans 14 amino acids. CDR1 SGHRS and CDR2 YFSETQ come from the germline V gene. The V end lost 4 bases, the J end lost 0 bases, and 11 bases lay between the germline ends. This sample was included in a study of shared clonotypes between healthy human individuals. Notes on the study in general: Blood was the only sampled material, and tissue repertoires likely differ. Donor scarcity curtailed the genetic and exposure-history diversity represented herein.

Sequencing was at deep level. Study processing details: ImmunoSEQ supplied junction-only sequences lacking quality scores, so filtering was different. Assay: immunoSEQ multiplex PCR; the TCRdb copy retains only in-frame clones and omits some. That table is the source of V, J and clone size, and D and trimming were worked out from the DNA. The sample holds over 400,000 clones, approximately 94% seen once. The chain is built from TRBV5-1 and TRBJ2-7; D is undetermined. This sequence originates from a woman under 40 in good health. Material for sequencing was naive CD4+ T cells sorted from blood. Stated subset: CD45RA+ positively selected. For the CDR3, the DNA is TGCGCCAGCAGCCTGGACGGATTCTCCTACGAGCAGTACTTC. Translating it yields CASSLDGFSYEQYF.